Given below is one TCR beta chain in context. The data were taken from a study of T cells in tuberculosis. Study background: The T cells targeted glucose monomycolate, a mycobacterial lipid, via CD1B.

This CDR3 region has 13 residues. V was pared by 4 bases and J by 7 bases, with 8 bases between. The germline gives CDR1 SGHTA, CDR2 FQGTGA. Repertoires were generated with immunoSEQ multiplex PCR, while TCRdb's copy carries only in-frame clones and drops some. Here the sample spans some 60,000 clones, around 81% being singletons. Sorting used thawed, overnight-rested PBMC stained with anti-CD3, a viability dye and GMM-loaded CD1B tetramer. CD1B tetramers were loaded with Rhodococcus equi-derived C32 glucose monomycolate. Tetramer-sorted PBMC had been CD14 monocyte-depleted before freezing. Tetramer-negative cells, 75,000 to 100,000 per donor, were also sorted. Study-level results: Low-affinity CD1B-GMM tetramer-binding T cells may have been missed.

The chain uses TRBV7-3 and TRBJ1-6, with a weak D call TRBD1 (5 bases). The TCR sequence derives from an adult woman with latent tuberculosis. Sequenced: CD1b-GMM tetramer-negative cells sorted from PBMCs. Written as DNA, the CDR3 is TGTGCCAGCAGCTCTGGGGCAAATTCACCCCTCCACTTT. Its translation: CASSSGANSPLHF.